The 21 T cell receptor beta chains reported below all come from one sample, sequenced in a study of shared clonotypes between healthy human individuals. Produced via immunoSEQ multiplex PCR; TCRdb's table is partial and in-frame only. This sample has under 1,100,000 clones, with approximately 70% found just once. The sequenced sample consisted of memory CD4+ T cells sorted from blood. The subset here: CD45RA-negative fraction. Receptor source: a man aged 18-30 years in good health.

The chain couples TRBV6-1 to TRBJ1-2; D is unresolved. Trimming cost V 6 bases and J 4 bases, with 15 bases left between them. The length of the CDR3 is 14 residues. Germline V lookup: CDR1 MNHNS, CDR2 SASEGT. CDR3 nucleotides: TGTGCCAGCAGGGCCCTCGAACGGACCTATGGCTACACCTTC. It translates to CASRALERTYGYTF.

The chain carries TRBV5-5 and TRBJ2-7; 11 bases are a match to TRBD2. This CDR3 comprises 16 residues. Germline-derived CDR1 and CDR2 are SGHKS and YYEKEE (reference sequence). J gave up 3 bases and V 0 bases, and 5 bases lay outside the gene matches. CDR3 loop: CASSLAGTSGHYEQYF. CDR3 sequence (DNA): TGTGCCAGCAGCTTGGCGGGGACTAGCGGCCACTACGAGCAGTACTTC.

The J gene is TRBJ1-2, the V gene TRBV7-8, with D uncertain. Germline CDR1 reads SGHVS; CDR2 reads FQNEAQ. The CDR3 totals 14 residues. V was shortened by 2 bases and J by 0 bases, with 7 bases between the two germline ends. CDR3 in amino acids: CASSLTEANYGYTF. The CDR3, as DNA: TGTGCCAGCAGCTTAACGGAGGCTAACTATGGCTACACCTTC.

The CDR3 coding sequence is TGTGCCTGGAGTTCCAAGGGGTTATATACCGGGGAGCTGTTTTTT. Translated: CAWSSKGLYTGELFF. The chain joins TRBV30 to TRBJ2-2; weak D call: TRBD1 (5 bases). CDR1 and CDR2 from the germline V gene are GTSNPN and SVGIG (reference sequence). The CDR3 consists of 15 residues. V was cut by 2 bases and J by 5 bases, with 15 bases left in between.

The chain uses TRBV30 and TRBJ2-1; 14 bases are a match to TRBD2. Unmatched junction bases numbered 14, after V lost 1 base and J lost 6 bases. The germline gives CDR1 GTSNPN, CDR2 SVGIG (reference sequence). The CDR3 extends over 19 amino acids. In nucleotides, the CDR3 is TGTGCCTGGAGTGCAGTCGTCGGGACTAGCGGGGGCCCCTCCAATGAGCAGTTCTTC. It codes for CAWSAVVGTSGGPSNEQFF.

V and J are TRBV28 and TRBJ1-6, with 10 bases aligning to TRBD1. CDR1 is MDHEN, CDR2 SYDVKM, per germline. V trimming: 1 base; J trimming: 10 bases; junction bases outside the gene matches: 4. The CDR3 is 15 amino acids. CDR3 in amino acids: CASSLSTGGRSPLHF. CDR3 in DNA: TGTGCCAGCAGTTTATCGACAGGGGGCAGGTCACCCCTCCACTTT.

In this sample, this clone turned up once. The chain uses TRBV6-1 and TRBJ2-6; possibly TRBD2 for D (7 bases). The CDR3 runs to 15 residues. Germline CDR1 reads MNHNS; CDR2 reads SASEGT. V gave up 11 bases and J gave up 2 bases, with 16 bases separating them. CDR3 in DNA: TGTGCCGGGTCACAGGGACTAACTGGGGCCAACGTCCTGACTTTC. It codes for CAGSQGLTGANVLTF.

V and J are TRBV6-5 and TRBJ2-5; 8 bases fit TRBD2. CDR1 is MNHEY and CDR2 is SVGAGI in the germline V gene. This CDR3 comprises 13 residues. The J segment lost 3 bases and the V segment lost 7 bases, leaving 4 bases of the junction unmatched. The CDR3 region has the DNA TGTGCCAGCAAAGGGACTAGAAAAGAGACCCAGTACTTC. Amino acids: CASKGTRKETQYF.

The V gene is TRBV21-1, the J gene TRBJ1-2; the D call of TRBD1 is as the table states it, not checked on the DNA. TRBV21-1 is a pseudogene locus. The CDR3 runs to 16 residues. CDR3 sequence reads: CASSPHSVRDKYGYTF. The CDR3 DNA is TGTGCCAGCAGCCCTCACTCGGTCCGGGACAAGTATGGCTACACCTTC.

This chain joins TRBV4-1 and TRBJ2-1; a possible D gene is TRBD1 (6 bases). This CDR3 contains 15 residues. Germline V gene data show CDR1 as MGHRA and CDR2 as YSYEKL. V lost 0 bases, J lost 6 bases, and 12 bases lay in between. The CDR3 nucleotides read TGCGCCAGCAGCCAAGACAGGGGATCGTTCAATGAGCAGTTCTTC. It codes for CASSQDRGSFNEQFF.

This clone turned up a few times. The chain is built from TRBV11-3 and TRBJ1-2, with TRBD1 matching 8 bases. Looked up from germline, CDR1 is SGHNT and CDR2 is YENEEA. CDR3 length: 14 amino acids. V lost 9 bases and J lost 3; bases outside the gene matches: 9. CDR3 amino acids: CASIRDRTHYGYTF. The CDR3 nucleotides are TGTGCCAGTATACGGGACAGGACCCACTATGGCTACACCTTC.

This chain connects TRBV11-2 to TRBJ1-1; tentative D call: TRBD1 (5 bases). The CDR3 extends over 16 amino acids. Germline CDR1 is SGHAT and CDR2 is FQNNGV. V shed 4 bases and J shed 1 base, with 16 bases lying between them. CDR3 protein: CASSSGTTTWNTEAFF. CDR3 sequence (DNA): TGTGCCAGCAGCTCAGGGACCACGACTTGGAACACTGAAGCTTTCTTT.

This clone has more than one count but fewer than ten. The chain combines TRBV7-9 with TRBJ2-2, with 8 bases fitting TRBD2. The V gene's germline CDR1 is SEHNR and CDR2 FQNEAQ (reference sequence). Unmatched junction bases numbered 7, after V lost 5 bases and J lost 5 bases. The length of the CDR3 is 15 residues. This CDR3 reads CASSISGAGTGELFF. CDR3 sequence (DNA): TGTGCCAGCAGCATTAGCGGGGCTGGGACCGGGGAGCTGTTTTTT.

The chain combines TRBV9 with TRBJ1-4; 7 positions match TRBD1. The junction had 6 bases not matched to a gene; V was cut back by 3 bases and J by 7 bases. This CDR3 comprises 14 residues. Germline V lookup: CDR1 SGDLS, CDR2 YYNGEE. CDR3 residues: CASSAGGQLEKLFF. DNA of the CDR3: TGTGCCAGCAGCGCCGGGGGACAGCTTGAAAAACTGTTTTTT. The whole variable domain, remainder taken from reference TRBV9 and TRBJ1-4, is DSGVTQTPKHLITATGQRVTLRCSPRSGDLSVYWYQQSLDQGLQFLIQYYNGEERAKGNILERFSAQQFPDLHSELNLSSLELGDSALYFCASSAGGQLEKLFFGSGTQLSVL.

V and J are TRBV30 and TRBJ1-2; D may be TRBD1 (5 bases). Germline CDR1 GTSNPN, CDR2 SVGIG (reference sequence). Trimming shortened V by 4 bases and J by 0 bases, and 18 bases separated the two germline ends. This CDR3 has 16 amino acids. The CDR3 sequence is CAWKSRDGYSNYGYTF. CDR3 nucleotide sequence: TGTGCCTGGAAATCCCGGGACGGTTATTCTAACTATGGCTACACCTTC.

The chain joins TRBV2 to TRBJ2-1; D tentatively fits TRBD1 or TRBD2 (5 bases each). The V end was cut by 4 bases, the J end by 10 bases, with 14 bases between. Germline CDR1 reads SNHLY; CDR2 reads FYNNEI. The CDR3 runs to 13 residues. The CDR3 DNA follows: TGTGCCAGCAGTGTAATTAGGGACGGAGAGCAGTTCTTC. It yields the protein CASSVIRDGEQFF.

The chain has TRBV10-3 and TRBJ2-5; 7 nucleotides align to TRBD2. Germline values: CDR1 ENHRY, CDR2 SYGVKD. The CDR3 extends over 14 amino acids. The V segment lost 10 bases and the J segment 1 base; nucleotides outside the gene matches: 9. The CDR3 is CATKAGEIQETQYF. CDR3 bases: TGTGCCACAAAGGCGGGGGAAATCCAAGAGACCCAGTACTTC.

The V call is TRBV5-6, the J call TRBJ2-7, with 12 bases that match TRBD2. The CDR3 totals 15 residues. Germline lookup yields CDR1 SGHDT and CDR2 YYEEEE. V shed 4 bases and J 5 bases; nucleotides not matched to a gene: 7. The CDR3 sequence: CASSTETSGRHEQYF. The CDR3 DNA follows: TGTGCCAGCAGCACGGAGACTAGCGGGAGACACGAGCAGTACTTC.

The rearrangement uses TRBV18 and TRBJ2-3; D not certain. Germline V gene sequence: CDR1 KGHSH, CDR2 LQKENI. V was trimmed by 0 bases and J by 4 bases, leaving 23 bases between them. The CDR3 covers 19 residues. CDR3 sequence (DNA): TGTGCCAGCTCACCACCGAATGCCCTGAGGTCCTCAGGTGCAGATACGCAGTATTTT. Translated: CASSPPNALRSSGADTQYF.

Ten or more counts support this clone. The J gene is TRBJ1-6, the V gene TRBV6-5; TRBD1 is a possible D gene (5 bases). The germline CDR1 and CDR2 sequences are MNHEY and SVGAGI. This CDR3 has 12 residues. Between the trimmed V and J ends, which lost 4 bases and 13 bases, there was a span of 11 bases. CDR3 in amino acids: CASSSAGTPLHF. The CDR3 coding sequence is TGTGCCAGCAGTTCCGCCGGGACGCCCCTCCACTTT.

This clone occurred many times. The chain employs TRBV28 and TRBJ2-7; the match to TRBD1 covers 8 bases. The V gene end was trimmed by 4 bases and the J gene end by 4 bases; junction bases not matched to a gene: 12. CDR1 and CDR2 (germline): MDHEN, SYDVKM. The CDR3 runs to 16 residues. This CDR3 is CASSSPNTGGAYEQYF. Here the CDR3 DNA reads TGTGCCAGCAGTTCACCCAACACAGGGGGAGCATACGAGCAGTACTTC.